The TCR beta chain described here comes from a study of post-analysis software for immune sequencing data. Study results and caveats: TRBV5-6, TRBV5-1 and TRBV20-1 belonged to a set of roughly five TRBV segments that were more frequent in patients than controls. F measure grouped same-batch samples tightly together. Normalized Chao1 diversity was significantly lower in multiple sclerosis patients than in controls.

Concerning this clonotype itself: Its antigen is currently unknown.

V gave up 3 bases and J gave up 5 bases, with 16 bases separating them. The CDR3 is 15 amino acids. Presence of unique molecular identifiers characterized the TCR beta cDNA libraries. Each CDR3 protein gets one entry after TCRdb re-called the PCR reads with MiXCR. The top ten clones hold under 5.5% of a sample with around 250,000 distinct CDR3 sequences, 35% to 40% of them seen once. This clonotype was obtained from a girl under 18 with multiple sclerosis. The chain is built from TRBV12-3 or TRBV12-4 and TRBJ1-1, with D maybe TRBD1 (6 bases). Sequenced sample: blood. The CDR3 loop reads CASSFPLGGRTEAFF. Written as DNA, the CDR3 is TGTGCCAGCAGTTTCCCCTTGGGGGGGCGGACTGAAGCTTTCTTT.